This TCR beta chain stems from a study of T cells in Graves' hyperthyroidism and ophthalmopathy. Whole-study findings and limits: Before onset, ophthalmopathy was predicted by the model a median around 6 months earlier.

In its sample, this clonotype was seen a few times. As yet, its antigen is unknown. Patients were excluded for uncontrolled infection, other autoimmune disease, pregnancy or lactation. Fresh peripheral blood, about 9.6 ml, yielded the PBMCs. From RNA transcripts, TCR beta CDR3 regions were amplified. The HTBI primer set drove a first-round RT-PCR of the TCR CDR3. Using its own MiXCR run on the multiplex PCR reads, TCRdb lists one record per CDR3 protein. The table has 250,000 to 400,000 distinct CDR3 sequences, about an eighth seen once; the top ten hold 34%. The TCR comes from a woman aged 35 to 49 with Graves' ophthalmopathy. Sequenced: blood.

The CDR3 region is CASSFFGGNTEAFF. In DNA, the CDR3 is TGTGCCAGCAGCTTCTTCGGGGGGAACACTGAAGCTTTCTTT. The V gene is TRBV7-9, the J gene TRBJ1-1, with D maybe TRBD1 (5 bases). Trimming stripped 3 bases from V and 1 base from J, with 9 bases between. CDR1 is SEHNR, CDR2 FQNEAQ, per germline (reference sequence). The CDR3 totals 14 residues.